This entry features one T cell receptor beta chain sequence. What it binds is not known. The data were produced by immunoSEQ multiplex PCR, yet TCRdb's version contains in-frame clones alone and is incomplete. The sample has approximately 82,000 clones; 85% to 95% are singletons. These data come from a study of cytomegalovirus exposure and HLA in healthy donors. Across the whole study: The same platform as the roughly 670 first-cohort repertoires was used for the 90 to 150 validation repertoires, a later analysis reported.

V shed 2 bases and J 3 bases; nucleotides not matched to a gene: 19. Germline V gene lookup returns CDR1 SGHAT and CDR2 FQNNGV. The CDR3 extends over 19 amino acids. Whole-study results and caveats: Cytomegalovirus status was reportedly diagnosed by the classifier with high sensitivity and specificity. In vitro, three CMV-associated chains proved specific for CMV antigens.

The specimen sequenced was PBMCs. This receptor was obtained from a man aged 18-30 years in good health and CMV-seronegative. The rearrangement uses TRBV11-2 and TRBJ2-7; 7 nucleotides match TRBD1. The CDR3 DNA reads TGTGCCAGCAGCTTATCGAACAGGGGAGACCCCCCCAACTTCTACGAGCAGTACTTC. As protein: CASSLSNRGDPPNFYEQYF.